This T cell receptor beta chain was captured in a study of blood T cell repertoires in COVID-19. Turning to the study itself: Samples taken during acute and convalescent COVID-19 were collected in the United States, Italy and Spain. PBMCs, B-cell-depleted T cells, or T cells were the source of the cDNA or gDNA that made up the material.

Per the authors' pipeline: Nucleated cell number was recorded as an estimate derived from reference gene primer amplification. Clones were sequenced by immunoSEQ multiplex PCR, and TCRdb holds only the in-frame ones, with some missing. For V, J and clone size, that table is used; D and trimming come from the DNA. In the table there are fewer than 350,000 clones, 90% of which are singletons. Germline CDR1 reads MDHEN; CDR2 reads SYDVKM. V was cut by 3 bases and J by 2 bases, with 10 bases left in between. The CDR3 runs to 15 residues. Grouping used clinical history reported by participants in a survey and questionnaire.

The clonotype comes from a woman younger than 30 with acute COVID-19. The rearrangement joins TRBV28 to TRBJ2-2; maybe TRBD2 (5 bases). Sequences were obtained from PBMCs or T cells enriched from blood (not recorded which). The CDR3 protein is CASSFAGANTGELFF. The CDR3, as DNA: TGTGCCAGCAGTTTTGCGGGTGCTAACACCGGGGAGCTGTTTTTT.